Below are 23 T cell receptor beta chains sequenced from a single sample in a study of PD-L1 blockade in urothelial cancer. Profiled with immunoSEQ multiplex PCR; TCRdb holds only in-frame clones, not every one. The repertoire holds approximately 51,000 clones, with around 85% as singletons. Here the sequenced sample was PBMCs, taken around atezolizumab (anti-PD-L1) treatment. Source of these receptors: a man aged 60-69 years with urothelial cancer.

The chain joins TRBV19 to TRBJ1-4; 7 positions match TRBD1. Germline V CDR1 and CDR2: LNHDA, SQIVND (reference sequence). The CDR3 loop spans 15 amino acids. J was trimmed by 5 bases and V by 1 base; bases with no gene match: 4. The CDR3 sequence: CASSIGGTANEKLFF. Written as DNA, the CDR3 is TGTGCCAGTAGTATAGGTGGGACAGCAAATGAAAAACTGTTTTTT.

V gene TRBV9 combines with J gene TRBJ1-5; D is undetermined. Between the trimmed V and J ends, which lost 4 bases and 5 bases, there was a span of 10 bases. Germline V gene sequence: CDR1 SGDLS, CDR2 YYNGEE. CDR3 size: 13 residues. The CDR3 sequence is CASSPQDYQPQHF. The CDR3 coding sequence is TGTGCCAGCAGCCCCCAGGACTATCAGCCCCAGCATTTT.

As to this clone: The junction and the germline gene differ at one end; a read error may be behind it. This chain joins TRBV5-6 and TRBJ2-3, with a possible D match to TRBD1 (6 bases). Germline CDR1 and CDR2: SGHDT and YYEEEE. CDR3 size: 18 residues. CDR3 region: CASSPAIPPQGGPDTQYF. CDR3 nucleotide sequence: TGTGCCAGCAGTCCAGCGATCCCTCCACAGGGTGGGCCAGATACGCAATATTTT.

The chain couples TRBV4-3 to TRBJ2-3; D gene uncertain. Germline V gene lookup returns CDR1 LGHNA and CDR2 YSLEER. V dropped 0 bases and J dropped 5 bases, with 9 bases sitting between them. CDR3 length equals 14 residues. In DNA form, the CDR3 reads TGCGCCAGCAGCCAAGAGACCAGCGTAGATACGCAGTATTTT. Its protein product is CASSQETSVDTQYF.

V and J are TRBV27 and TRBJ1-2, with D perhaps TRBD1 (5 bases). The germline V gene has CDR1 MNHEY and CDR2 SMNVEV (reference sequence). V was cut by 0 bases and J by 8 bases, with 16 bases left in between. CDR3 length: 15 amino acids. The CDR3 DNA reads TGTGCCAGCAGTTTATCGGGCAGGGTACATAGCGGCTACACCTTC. It translates to CASSLSGRVHSGYTF.

Here the CDR3 reads CASSIATGGGQPQHF. The CDR3 DNA reads as TGTGCCAGTAGTATTGCAACAGGGGGCGGTCAGCCCCAGCATTTT. The chain uses TRBV19 and TRBJ1-5; 9 nucleotides agree with TRBD1. CDR1 LNHDA and CDR2 SQIVND come from the germline V gene (reference sequence). This CDR3 contains 15 residues. V lost 3 bases to trimming and J lost 6 bases; unmatched junction nucleotides: 6.

With regard to this clone: An end of the junction does not agree with germline; a read error may underlie this. The chain employs TRBV5-1 and TRBJ1-1; D is uncertain. There are 13 residues in the CDR3. Germline CDR1 and CDR2: SGHRS and YFSETQ. This CDR3 reads CTSGEQVGTEAFF. The CDR3 DNA reads as TGCACCAGCGGCGAGCAGGTTGGGACTGAAGCTTTCTTT. Based on the CDR3 plus reference TRBV5-1 and TRBJ1-1, the full variable domain is KAGVTQTPRYLIKTRGQQVTLSCSPISGHRSVSWYQQTPGQGLQFLFEYFSETQRNKGNFPGRFSGRQFSNSRSEMNVSTLELGDSALYLCTSGEQVGTEAFFGQGTRLTVV.

The V call is TRBV28, the J call TRBJ2-2, with TRBD2 identical over 7 bases. V lost 8 bases, J lost 3 bases, and 6 bases stayed unmatched. The CDR3 is made up of 14 amino acids. Looked up from germline, CDR1 is MDHEN and CDR2 is SYDVKM. CDR3 sequence: CASGGGRDTGELFF. CDR3 nucleotide sequence: TGTGCCAGCGGCGGCGGGAGAGACACCGGGGAGCTGTTTTTT.

This rearrangement joins TRBV5-1 to TRBJ2-2; 7 positions match TRBD2. The germline V gene encodes CDR1 SGHRS and CDR2 YFSETQ. The CDR3 sequence is 16 residues long. V was pared by 0 bases and J by 1 base, with 3 bases of the junction left unmatched. CDR3 DNA sequence: TGCGCCAGCAGCTTGGGGGCTAGCGGGAACACCGGGGAGCTGTTTTTT. Residues: CASSLGASGNTGELFF.

CDR3 sequence (DNA): TGTGCCGTAGGTACGGGGAGTACGGGGACCGGGGAGCTGTTTTTT. Translated, it gives CAVGTGSTGTGELFF. The chain links TRBV28 to TRBJ2-2; D is perhaps TRBD2 (5 bases). The V gene's germline CDR1 is MDHEN and CDR2 SYDVKM. CDR3 length: 15 residues. V shed 11 bases and J shed 5 bases, with 21 bases lying between them.

This sequence joins TRBV5-1 and TRBJ2-7; TRBD1 might be the D (5 bases). The CDR3 has 15 residues. V lost 4 bases to trimming and J lost 0 bases, with 14 bases between them. Germline assignment: CDR1 SGHRS and CDR2 YFSETQ. CDR3 nucleotide sequence: TGCGCCAGCAGCCCCCGAACAGGCGACTCCTACGAGCAGTACTTC. Translating it yields CASSPRTGDSYEQYF.

This chain uses TRBV7-2 with TRBJ1-5; D unclear. This CDR3 region has 17 residues. The ends were cut back, 3 bases at V and 2 bases at J, with 17 bases in the middle. Looked up from germline, CDR1 is SGHTA and CDR2 is FQGNSA. CDR3 region: CASSFTGVRFGNQPQHF. The CDR3 nucleotides are TGTGCCAGCAGCTTCACCGGGGTCCGATTTGGCAATCAGCCCCAGCATTTT. Full variable domain (outside the CDR3, taken from reference TRBV7-2 and TRBJ1-5): GAGVSQSPSNKVTEKGKDVELRCDPISGHTALYWYRQSLGQGLEFLIYFQGNSAPDKSGLPSDRFSAERTGGSVSTLTIQRTQQEDSAVYLCASSFTGVRFGNQPQHFGDGTRLSIL.

CDR3 sequence (DNA): TGTGCCAGCAGCCCTAATCCGGGACAGGGATACGAGCAGTACTTC. This gives the protein CASSPNPGQGYEQYF. The chain is built from TRBV9 and TRBJ2-7; 9 bases line up with TRBD1. The CDR3 sequence is 15 residues long. The trim removed 4 bases at V and 4 bases at J, leaving 9 bases unmatched. From germline, CDR1 is SGDLS and CDR2 YYNGEE.

Only a few counts were recorded for this clone. This rearrangement joins TRBV5-1 to TRBJ2-6; 10 nucleotides align to TRBD1. There are 18 residues in the CDR3. The trim removed 3 bases at V and 3 bases at J, leaving 9 bases unmatched. Germline CDR1 SGHRS, CDR2 YFSETQ. This chain's CDR3 is CASSYGTGVRRGANVLTF. The CDR3 nucleotides read TGCGCCAGCAGCTACGGGACAGGGGTTCGTCGTGGGGCCAACGTCCTGACTTTC.

In its sample, this clone was seen a few times. The CDR3 sequence is CASSFRGTRNEQFF. CDR3 sequence (DNA): TGTGCCAGCAGCTTCCGGGGGACCCGCAATGAGCAGTTCTTC. This chain connects TRBV14 to TRBJ2-1; maybe TRBD2 (6 bases). V gave up 5 bases and J gave up 6 bases, with 14 bases separating them. The CDR3 is 14 amino acids. Per germline, CDR1 SGHDN and CDR2 FVKESK.

The J gene is TRBJ1-3, the V gene TRBV5-5; no definite D call. V gave up 4 bases and J gave up 4 bases, with 3 bases separating them. This CDR3 is 11 amino acids long. CDR1 and CDR2 from the germline V gene are SGHKS and YYEKEE (reference sequence). The DNA for the CDR3 is TGTGCCAGCAGCCAAGGAAACACCATATATTTT. It encodes CASSQGNTIYF.

The chain has TRBV28 and TRBJ2-4; perhaps TRBD2 as D (6 bases). The V and J ends lost 2 bases and 2 bases respectively, with 7 bases between them. The V gene's germline CDR1 is MDHEN and CDR2 SYDVKM. The CDR3 has 14 residues. CDR3 nucleotides: TGTGCCAGCAGTTTAAGGGACTCCAAAAACATTCAGTACTTC. Its protein is CASSLRDSKNIQYF.

V usage is TRBV7-2 and J usage is TRBJ2-2; no clear D. The CDR3 runs to 15 residues. Germline CDR1 reads SGHTA; CDR2 reads FQGNSA. Trimming removed 5 bases at V and 0 bases at J, with 10 bases between. This CDR3 is CASSLRYANTGELFF. CDR3 DNA sequence: TGTGCCAGCAGCCTTCGGTATGCGAACACCGGGGAGCTGTTTTTT.

V and J are TRBV6-5 and TRBJ1-5; the match to TRBD1 covers 8 bases. Germline V gene lookup returns CDR1 MNHEY and CDR2 SVGAGI. The J segment lost 7 bases and the V segment lost 6 bases, leaving 5 bases of the junction unmatched. The CDR3 is made up of 13 amino acids. As DNA, the CDR3 is TGTGCCAGCAGCCCGGACAGGGCACAGCCCCAGCATTTT. Its protein product is CASSPDRAQPQHF.

Note on this clone: At one boundary the junction diverges from the germline segment, which might be a read error. The V and J genes are TRBV7-3 and TRBJ2-3; D not resolved. This CDR3 is built from 13 residues. The germline CDR1 and CDR2 sequences are SGHTA and FQGTGA. The CDR3 region is CASSVQATDTQYF. CDR3 sequence (DNA): TGTGCAAGCAGCGTGCAGGCGACAGATACGCAGTATTTT.

The chain recombines TRBV7-6 with TRBJ1-1, with TRBD1 identical over 7 bases. This CDR3 is built from 13 residues. Germline CDR1 reads SGHVS; CDR2 reads FNYEAQ. The V and J ends lost 3 bases and 5 bases, in that order; junction bases with no gene match: 3. Here the CDR3 DNA reads TGTGCCAGCAGCTTCGACAGGGTTACTGAAGCTTTCTTT. Residues: CASSFDRVTEAFF.

The gene calls are TRBV7-9 and TRBJ2-2; D may be TRBD2 (6 bases). The CDR3 runs to 12 residues. V was trimmed by 3 bases and J by 7 bases, leaving 6 bases between them. In germline, CDR1 is SEHNR, CDR2 FQNEAQ (reference sequence). The CDR3 DNA reads as TGTGCCAGCAGCTTGGAGGGCGGGGAGCTGTTTTTT. This gives the protein CASSLEGGELFF.

The rearrangement uses TRBV5-4 and TRBJ1-5; tentatively, D is TRBD1 (5 bases). CDR1 is SGHNT, CDR2 YYREEE, per germline (reference sequence). The V and J ends lost 3 bases and 4 bases respectively, with 8 bases between them. This CDR3 is 13 amino acids long. The CDR3 region has the DNA TGTGCCAGCAGCTCCGGGGGGAATCAGCCCCAGCATTTT. Its protein is CASSSGGNQPQHF. Full variable domain (outside the CDR3, taken from reference TRBV5-4 and TRBJ1-5): ETGVTQSPTHLIKTRGQQVTLRCSSQSGHNTVSWYQQALGQGPQFIFQYYREEENGRGNFPPRFSGLQFPNYSSELNVNALELDDSALYLCASSSGGNQPQHFGDGTRLSIL.